Following are 29 T cell receptor beta chains from one sample sequenced in a study of blood T cell repertoires in COVID-19. Sequencing used immunoSEQ multiplex PCR; TCRdb keeps in-frame clones, though not all of them. This sample has about 290,000 clones; roughly 91% occur once, and the top ten carry roughly 10%. Sequencing was performed on peripheral blood. The source of these receptors is a woman younger than 45 with COVID-19, enrolled during active disease.

This chain connects TRBV7-9 to TRBJ1-5, with a possible D match to TRBD1 (5 bases). Germline V gene sequence: CDR1 SEHNR, CDR2 FQNEAQ (reference sequence). V was pared by 5 bases and J by 7 bases, with 12 bases between. The CDR3 runs 13 residues. The CDR3 protein is CASSAQEGQPQHF. As DNA, the CDR3 is TGTGCCAGCAGCGCACAGGAGGGACAGCCCCAGCATTTT.

V usage is TRBV10-3 and J usage is TRBJ2-7, with D possibly matching TRBD2 (6 bases). Between the trimmed V and J ends, which lost 2 bases and 0 bases, there was a span of 14 bases. Germline V gene lookup returns CDR1 ENHRY and CDR2 SYGVKD. This CDR3 has 16 amino acids. This CDR3 reads CAISEVWGESSYEQYF. Written as DNA, the CDR3 is TGTGCCATCAGTGAGGTATGGGGGGAGAGCTCCTACGAGCAGTACTTC.

The J gene is TRBJ2-1, the V gene TRBV15; tentative D call: TRBD2 (6 bases). Trimming pared 1 base from V and 7 bases from J, leaving 8 bases between. This CDR3 is 13 amino acids long. The V gene's germline CDR1 is LNHNV and CDR2 YYDKDF (reference sequence). Written as DNA, the CDR3 is TGTGCCACCAGCAGAGGTGGGGGGAATGAGCAGTTCTTC. The encoded protein is CATSRGGGNEQFF.

The chain couples TRBV5-1 to TRBJ2-5; D perhaps matches TRBD1 (6 bases). Germline V gene lookup returns CDR1 SGHRS and CDR2 YFSETQ. The CDR3 spans 14 residues. V was clipped by 1 base and J by 1 base, with 8 bases between them. CDR3 sequence: CASSLTGPQETQYF. In DNA, the CDR3 is TGCGCCAGCAGCTTGACAGGGCCCCAAGAGACCCAGTACTTC.

V usage is TRBV6-5 and J usage is TRBJ2-1, with TRBD1 identical over 7 bases. CDR1 and CDR2 from the germline V gene are MNHEY and SVGAGI. The ends lost 7 bases at V and 4 bases at J; junction bases unmatched: 10. This CDR3 spans 15 amino acids. In nucleotides, the CDR3 is TGTGCCAGCACGTCTCCGGGACAGAAATACAATGAGCAGTTCTTC. Translating it yields CASTSPGQKYNEQFF.

This clone was seen more than once but under ten times. The chain carries TRBV5-1 and TRBJ2-2; 8 positions match TRBD2. This CDR3 contains 14 residues. V dropped 0 bases and J dropped 6; count of bases not matched to a gene: 1. The V gene's germline CDR1 is SGHRS and CDR2 YFSETQ. This CDR3 is CASSLELAAGELFF. The CDR3 DNA is TGCGCCAGCAGCTTGGAACTAGCGGCCGGGGAGCTGTTTTTT.

The chain carries TRBV23-1 and TRBJ1-3; TRBD1 matches at 7 bases. TRBV23-1 is known as an ORF, though its function is uncertain. The CDR3 totals 15 residues. With V trimmed by 6 bases and J by 3 bases, 8 bases remained unmatched. CDR3: CASRETGPCGNTIYF. The CDR3, as DNA: TGCGCCAGCAGGGAGACAGGGCCGTGTGGAAACACCATATATTTT.

This chain connects TRBV6-5 to TRBJ1-6; D is uncertain. The CDR3 consists of 14 residues. CDR1 is MNHEY and CDR2 is SVGAGI in the germline V gene. The V gene lost 4 bases and the J gene lost 10 bases, with 14 bases spanning the gap. In nucleotides, the CDR3 is TGTGCCAGCAGTTCGAACCTCCCCGGGTCACCCCTCCACTTT. Translated: CASSSNLPGSPLHF.

This chain links TRBV25-1 with TRBJ1-4; 7 bases map to TRBD1. The germline gives CDR1 MGHDK, CDR2 SYGVNS. The CDR3 covers 15 residues. J was trimmed by 3 bases and V by 1 base; bases with no gene match: 2. CDR3 nucleotide sequence: TGTGCCAGCAGTGAATCTCAGGGGGCTAATGAAAAACTGTTTTTT. Amino acids: CASSESQGANEKLFF.

The rearrangement uses TRBV2 and TRBJ2-7; a weak D match, TRBD2 (6 bases). The CDR3 is 13 amino acids. Trimming took off 9 bases at V and 4 bases at J, with 16 bases between the two ends. Germline CDR1 SNHLY, CDR2 FYNNEI. CDR3 sequence reads: CASRRVIGYEQYF. CDR3 DNA sequence: TGTGCCAGTAGGAGGGTTATTGGGTACGAGCAGTACTTC.

The CDR3 region is CASSSGTSPLDTQYF. The CDR3 region has the DNA TGCGCCAGCAGCTCCGGGACTAGCCCCCTAGATACGCAGTATTTT. The gene calls are TRBV5-1 and TRBJ2-3, with 9 nucleotides matching TRBD2. This CDR3 has 15 residues. Trimming took 3 bases from V and 5 from J; bases not matched to a gene: 7. In germline, CDR1 is SGHRS, CDR2 YFSETQ.

The chain uses TRBV5-6 and TRBJ2-3; TRBD2 matches 7 bases. This CDR3 has 14 amino acids. V was pared by 3 bases and J by 4 bases, with 5 bases of the junction left unmatched. CDR1 SGHDT and CDR2 YYEEEE come from the germline V gene. The CDR3 loop reads CASSSGGPPDTQYF. The CDR3 coding sequence is TGTGCCAGCAGCTCGGGGGGTCCCCCAGATACGCAGTATTTT.

The V and J genes are TRBV5-4 and TRBJ2-1; TRBD2 aligns across 9 bases. CDR1 is SGHNT, CDR2 YYREEE, per germline (reference sequence). The CDR3 has 13 amino acids. Trimming cost V 7 bases and J 4 bases; bases outside gene matches: 3. The CDR3 region is CASGTSIYNEQFF. The CDR3, as DNA: TGTGCCAGCGGGACTAGCATATACAATGAGCAGTTCTTC. Full variable domain (missing parts from reference TRBV5-4 and TRBJ2-1): ETGVTQSPTHLIKTRGQQVTLRCSSQSGHNTVSWYQQALGQGPQFIFQYYREEENGRGNFPPRFSGLQFPNYSSELNVNALELDDSALYLCASGTSIYNEQFFGPGTRLTVL.

This sequence joins TRBV5-1 and TRBJ2-2; 9 bases line up with TRBD2. CDR3 size: 14 residues. Trimming cost V 2 bases and J 7 bases; bases outside gene matches: 3. Germline CDR1 reads SGHRS; CDR2 reads YFSETQ. The CDR3 is CASSFDSGGGELFF. The CDR3 DNA follows: TGCGCCAGCAGCTTCGATAGCGGGGGCGGGGAGCTGTTTTTT.

The J gene is TRBJ1-6, the V gene TRBV4-2, with D unclear. Trimming took off 0 bases at V and 6 bases at J, with 6 bases between the two ends. CDR1 is LGHNA and CDR2 is YNFKEQ in the germline V gene. The CDR3 is 14 residues long. CDR3 sequence (DNA): TGTGCCAGCAGCCAAGAAAGGAGTAATTCACCCCTCCACTTT. Its translation: CASSQERSNSPLHF.

The rearrangement links TRBV5-1 to TRBJ1-2; 9 bases agree with TRBD1. Germline CDR1 reads SGHRS; CDR2 reads YFSETQ. There are 13 residues in the CDR3. V lost 4 bases, J lost 4 bases, and 2 bases stayed unmatched. As DNA, the CDR3 is TGCGCCAGCAGCCGGGACAGGGTCTATGGCTACACCTTC. Residues: CASSRDRVYGYTF.

The chain combines TRBV14 with TRBJ1-3, with 7 nucleotides matching TRBD1. CDR1 is SGHDN and CDR2 is FVKESK in the germline V gene. The CDR3 covers 15 residues. J was trimmed by 3 bases and V by 4 bases; bases with no gene match: 6. CDR3 sequence reads: CASSRTRGYGNTIYF. For the CDR3, the DNA is TGTGCCAGCAGCCGGACCAGGGGGTATGGAAACACCATATATTTT.

The chain combines TRBV10-2 with TRBJ2-1, with D possibly matching TRBD2 (5 bases). CDR3 length equals 13 residues. The V end was cut by 7 bases, the J end by 9 bases, with 16 bases between. From germline, CDR1 is WSHSY and CDR2 SAAADI. CDR3 nucleotide sequence: TGCGCCAGCAACCAAGAGGTAGCGTCTGAGCAGTTCTTC. Its protein product is CASNQEVASEQFF.

The chain has TRBV5-4 and TRBJ2-1, with TRBD2 matching 9 bases. J was trimmed by 7 bases and V by 3 bases; bases with no gene match: 8. Germline V CDR1 and CDR2: SGHNT, YYREEE (reference sequence). This CDR3 spans 15 amino acids. The CDR3 DNA reads TGTGCCAGCAGCTCTCCTAGCGGGAAAGGGAATGAGCAGTTCTTC. Its translation: CASSSPSGKGNEQFF.

The rearrangement uses TRBV7-9 and TRBJ2-3; 7 bases are a match to TRBD2. The V gene's germline CDR1 is SEHNR and CDR2 FQNEAQ (reference sequence). The length of the CDR3 is 17 residues. J lost 2 bases, V lost 5 bases, and 13 bases had no gene match. CDR3 bases: TGTGCCAGCAGCCCCGGCGGGGAGGGGTCCTACACAGATACGCAGTATTTT. This translates into CASSPGGEGSYTDTQYF.

The DNA of the CDR3 is TGCGCCAGCTCCCCGGGGGGCGCCGGCTATGGCTACACCTTC. Translating gives CASSPGGAGYGYTF. The chain combines TRBV5-1 with TRBJ1-2; D might be TRBD1 (6 bases). In germline, CDR1 is SGHRS, CDR2 YFSETQ. The CDR3 is made up of 14 amino acids. V lost 7 bases and J lost 4, with 17 bases in between.

This chain uses TRBV11-3 with TRBJ2-1; the D gene is possibly TRBD1 (6 bases). The length of the CDR3 is 14 residues. V was trimmed by 1 base and J by 6 bases, leaving 10 bases between them. Germline-derived CDR1 and CDR2 are SGHNT and YENEEA. CDR3 nucleotide sequence: TGTGCCAGCAGCTTAGGACAGGTGGGCAATGAGCAGTTCTTC. Translating gives CASSLGQVGNEQFF.

The V call is TRBV7-8, the J call TRBJ1-3, with TRBD1 as a possible D gene (6 bases). This CDR3 has 16 residues. Germline V gives CDR1 SGHVS, CDR2 FQNEAQ. Deletions cut 0 bases from V and 0 bases from J, with 9 bases between. CDR3 protein: CASSLAGGHSGNTIYF. CDR3 nucleotide sequence: TGTGCCAGCAGCTTAGCTGGGGGCCACTCTGGAAACACCATATATTTT.

The rearrangement links TRBV2 to TRBJ2-7, with D perhaps matching TRBD2 (5 bases). Trimming removed 3 bases at V and 5 bases at J, with 11 bases between. The germline V gene has CDR1 SNHLY and CDR2 FYNNEI. The CDR3 has 13 residues. The CDR3 nucleotides read TGTGCCAGCAGTGACCTGGCCGGGGACGAGCAGTACTTC. It translates to CASSDLAGDEQYF. Full variable domain (rest looked up from reference TRBV2 and TRBJ2-7): EPEVTQTPSHQVTQMGQEVILRCVPISNHLYFYWYRQILGQKVEFLVSFYNNEISEKSEIFDDQFSVERPDGSNFTLKIRSTKLEDSAMYFCASSDLAGDEQYFGPGTRLTVT.

The V gene is TRBV10-3, the J gene TRBJ1-5; the D gene is possibly TRBD1 (6 bases). V gave up 9 bases and J gave up 4 bases, with 10 bases separating them. The CDR3 contains 12 residues. The germline CDR1 and CDR2 sequences are ENHRY and SYGVKD. DNA of the CDR3: TGTGCCATTTACAGGGAGAATCAGCCCCAGCATTTT. This gives the protein CAIYRENQPQHF.

The J gene is TRBJ1-2, the V gene TRBV3-1 (or the pseudogene TRBV3-2); 8 bases map to TRBD1. After removal of 4 bases from V and 0 bases from J, the junction contained 1 base not matched to a gene. The CDR3 contains 14 residues. The germline V gene has CDR1 LGHDT and CDR2 YNNKEL (reference sequence). The CDR3 sequence is CASSRQGPNYGYTF. CDR3 nucleotides: TGTGCCAGCAGCCGACAGGGGCCTAACTATGGCTACACCTTC.

J is TRBJ1-2 and V is TRBV5-4, with D tentatively TRBD1 (5 bases). This CDR3 is built from 15 residues. Trimming cost V 0 bases and J 5 bases, with 14 bases left between them. Germline CDR1 is SGHNT and CDR2 is YYREEE (reference sequence). CDR3 nucleotide sequence: TGTGCCAGCAGCTTGGTGGGCAGGGAGGGGTATGGCTACACCTTC. It yields the protein CASSLVGREGYGYTF.

This clone was counted a single time. This rearrangement joins TRBV5-1 to TRBJ1-2; a possible D gene is TRBD1 (5 bases). From germline, CDR1 is SGHRS and CDR2 YFSETQ. Trimming stripped 4 bases from V and 6 bases from J, with 19 bases between. CDR3 length: 15 residues. CDR3 DNA sequence: TGCGCCAGCAGCCCGACGGGGGGAGTTGGGGATGGCTACACCTTC. Its translation: CASSPTGGVGDGYTF.

The genes are TRBV19 and TRBJ2-4; possible D gene TRBD1, 6 bases. This CDR3 is 15 amino acids long. Germline CDR1 and CDR2: LNHDA and SQIVND (reference sequence). The ends were cut back, 5 bases at V and 1 base at J, with 12 bases in the middle. CDR3 amino acids: CASSQRQAAKNIQYF. CDR3 bases: TGTGCCAGTAGTCAAAGACAGGCGGCCAAAAACATTCAGTACTTC.